The sequence of this T cell receptor (beta chain) was determined in a study of cytomegalovirus exposure and HLA in healthy donors. Regarding the study as a whole: There were several of the most significant clusters that appeared linked to common viral pathogens in a later analysis. Across donors, sequencing depth was assumed by presence/absence analyses to be roughly uniform. DRB1 showed the most TCR associations and HLA-C the fewest in a later analysis, as rates varied by HLA locus. Associated with cytomegalovirus, according to the listing, were approximately 160 TCR beta chains.

The PCR used 60 Vbeta and 13 Jbeta primers. Measured with immunoSEQ multiplex PCR; TCRdb has only the in-frame clones, and not every one. The sample includes 50,000 to 60,000 clones, roughly 80% of them seen just once. In this sample, this clone turned up a few times. Antigen unknown. The sample taken for sequencing was PBMCs. The TCR sequence derives from a woman aged 40 to 49 in good health and CMV-seropositive.

The CDR3: CASSLKASGGGQETQYF. For the CDR3, the DNA is TGTGCCAGCAGCTTGAAAGCAAGCGGGGGGGGTCAAGAGACCCAGTACTTC. The rearrangement uses TRBV5-4 and TRBJ2-5; 10 bases match TRBD2. Germline lookup yields CDR1 SGHNT and CDR2 YYREEE (reference sequence). The CDR3 is made up of 17 amino acids. The ends lost 1 base at V and 2 bases at J; junction bases unmatched: 8.